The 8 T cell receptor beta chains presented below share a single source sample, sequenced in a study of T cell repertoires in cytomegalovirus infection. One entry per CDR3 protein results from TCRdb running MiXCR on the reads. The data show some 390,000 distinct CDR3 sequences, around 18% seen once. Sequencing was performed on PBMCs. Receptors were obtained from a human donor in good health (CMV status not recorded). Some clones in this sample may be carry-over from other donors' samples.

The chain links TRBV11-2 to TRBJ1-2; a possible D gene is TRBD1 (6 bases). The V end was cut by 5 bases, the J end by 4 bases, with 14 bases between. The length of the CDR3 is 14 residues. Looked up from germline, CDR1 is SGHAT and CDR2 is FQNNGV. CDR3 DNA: TGTGCCAGCAGCCCGGACCAAGGGGGCTATGGCTACACCTTC. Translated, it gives CASSPDQGGYGYTF.

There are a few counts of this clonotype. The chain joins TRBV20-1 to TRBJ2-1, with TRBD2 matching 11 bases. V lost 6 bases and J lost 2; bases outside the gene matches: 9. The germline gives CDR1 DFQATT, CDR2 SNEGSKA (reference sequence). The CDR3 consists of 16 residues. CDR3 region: CSAKNPGLAAYNEQFF. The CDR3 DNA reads TGCAGTGCCAAAAACCCGGGACTAGCGGCCTACAATGAGCAGTTCTTC.

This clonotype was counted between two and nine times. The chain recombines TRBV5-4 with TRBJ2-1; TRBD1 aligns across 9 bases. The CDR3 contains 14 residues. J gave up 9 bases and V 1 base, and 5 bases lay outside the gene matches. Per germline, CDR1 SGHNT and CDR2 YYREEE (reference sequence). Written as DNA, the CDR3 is TGTGCCAGCAGCTTGTCCGGACAGGGGTTTGAGCAGTTCTTC. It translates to CASSLSGQGFEQFF.

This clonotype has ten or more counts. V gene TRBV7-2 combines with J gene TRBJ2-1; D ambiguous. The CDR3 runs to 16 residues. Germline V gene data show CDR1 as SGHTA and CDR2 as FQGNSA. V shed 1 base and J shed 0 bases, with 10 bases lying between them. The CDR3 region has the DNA TGTGCCAGCAGCTTAGTTTCGTCGAACTCCTACAATGAGCAGTTCTTC. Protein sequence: CASSLVSSNSYNEQFF.

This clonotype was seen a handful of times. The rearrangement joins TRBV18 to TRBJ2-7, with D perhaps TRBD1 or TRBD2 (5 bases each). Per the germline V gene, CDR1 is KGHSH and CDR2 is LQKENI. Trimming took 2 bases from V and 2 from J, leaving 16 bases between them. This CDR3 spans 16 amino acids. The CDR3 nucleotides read TGTGCCAGCTCACCAACCCCACCGGGGCCAACCTACGAGCAGTACTTC. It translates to CASSPTPPGPTYEQYF.

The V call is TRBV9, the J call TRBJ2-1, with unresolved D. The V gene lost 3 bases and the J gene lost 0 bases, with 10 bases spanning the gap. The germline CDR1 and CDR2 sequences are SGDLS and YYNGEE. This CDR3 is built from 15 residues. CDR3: CASSGSLTSYNEQFF. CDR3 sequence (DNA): TGTGCCAGCAGCGGTAGCCTAACCTCCTACAATGAGCAGTTCTTC.

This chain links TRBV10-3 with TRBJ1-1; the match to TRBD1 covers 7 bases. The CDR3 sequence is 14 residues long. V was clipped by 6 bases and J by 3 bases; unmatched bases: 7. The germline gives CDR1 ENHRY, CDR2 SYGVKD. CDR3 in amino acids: CAIRKSGGDTEAFF. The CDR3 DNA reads TGTGCCATCAGAAAATCAGGGGGGGACACTGAAGCTTTCTTT.

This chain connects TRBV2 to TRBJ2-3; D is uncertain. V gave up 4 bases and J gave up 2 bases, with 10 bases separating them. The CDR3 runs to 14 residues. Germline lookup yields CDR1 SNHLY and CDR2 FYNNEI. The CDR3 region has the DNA TGTGCCAGCAGTGTTGGCCCATTCACAGATACGCAGTATTTT. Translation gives CASSVGPFTDTQYF.